A selection of T cell receptor beta chains follows, all from one sample in a study of shared clonotypes between healthy human individuals. TCRdb's copy holds only in-frame clones and misses some; the assay was immunoSEQ multiplex PCR. The table includes about 1.9 million clones, 80% to 95% detected once. Sequences were obtained from naive CD8+ T cells from PBMCs. The receptors stem from a young man in good health. Some clones in this sample may be carry-over from other donors' samples. Both conserved end residues are part of each CDR3.

j_gene,v_gene,CDR3aa
TRBJ2-5,TRBV4-3,CASSQDRTSARAQYF
TRBJ2-5,TRBV27,CASSTQYQETQYF
TRBJ2-4,TRBV28,CASSTPGVSGLNLAKNIQYF
TRBJ2-7,TRBV28,CASRPMGLAGTYEQYF
TRBJ2-7,TRBV7-9,CASSQFGNRDYEQYF
TRBJ2-1,TRBV7-9,CASSLRGEGDNEQFF
TRBJ1-1,TRBV28,CASSSKAFF
TRBJ2-1,TRBV4-1,CASSQDASGISYNEQFF
TRBJ1-1,TRBV19,CASSSPGTVGQTEAFF
TRBJ2-7,TRBV5-1,CASSLEVSQVYEQYF
TRBJ2-3,TRBV28,CASSLIVAGAVDTQYF
TRBJ2-1,TRBV7-9,CASMVEAGVGNEQFF
TRBJ1-1,TRBV28,CASSWGRNTEAFF
TRBJ1-3,TRBV2,CASSEARGNTIYF
TRBJ2-7,TRBV4-3,CASSQGRDRRYEQYF
TRBJ2-2,TRBV4-3,CASSQKLAGELNTGELFF
TRBJ1-2,TRBV28,CASRQINYGYTF
TRBJ2-7,TRBV27,CASSSYSYSRAGEQYF
TRBJ1-5,TRBV19,CASSSEGPQHF
TRBJ2-7,TRBV6-5,CASSPRTGSHEQYF
TRBJ1-1,TRBV27,CASVGGVFGTEAFF
TRBJ1-1,TRBV29-1,CSALAGGNTEAFF
TRBJ2-5,TRBV5-1,CASSLDREETQYF